This TCR beta chain was captured by sequencing in a study of cytomegalovirus exposure and HLA in healthy donors. The germline V gene has CDR1 MNHEY and CDR2 SVGAGI. Trimming took 6 bases from V and 4 from J; bases not matched to a gene: 3. The CDR3 contains 12 residues. Generated by immunoSEQ multiplex PCR, the TCRdb table keeps only in-frame clones and is missing some. The data hold 160,000 or so clones, with roughly 84% observed a single time. About this clone: This sample also contains other DNA sequences that code for the same CDR3.

The chain uses TRBV6-5 and TRBJ2-7; 7 positions agree with TRBD1. Source material: PBMCs. The TCR was taken from a man between 25 and 39 years old in good health and CMV-seropositive. CDR3: CASSIQGYEQYF. The CDR3, as DNA: TGTGCCAGCAGCATACAGGGGTACGAGCAGTACTTC.